These 9 T cell receptor beta chains share one sample of origin, sequenced in a study of T cell repertoires in cytomegalovirus infection. Each CDR3 protein gets one entry after TCRdb re-called the reads with MiXCR. The data hold approximately 390,000 distinct CDR3 sequences, with 34% observed a single time. Their antigen targets remain unknown. This sample comprised cultured PBMCs, obtained from culture after CMV antigen stimulation. These receptors were taken from a human donor in good health (CMV status not recorded). Some clones in this sample may be carry-over from other donors' samples.

This clonotype has more than one count but fewer than ten. This chain links TRBV25-1 with TRBJ2-3; a weak D match, TRBD2 (5 bases). The CDR3 extends over 13 amino acids. The germline V gene encodes CDR1 MGHDK and CDR2 SYGVNS. Trimming took off 0 bases at V and 10 bases at J, with 11 bases between the two ends. CDR3 residues: CASSEYADGAQYF. CDR3 nucleotides: TGTGCCAGCAGTGAATATGCGGACGGGGCGCAGTATTTT.

This clonotype was recorded many times. The chain couples TRBV20-1 to TRBJ2-1; perhaps TRBD2 as D (5 bases). Germline lookup yields CDR1 DFQATT and CDR2 SNEGSKA (reference sequence). The V and J ends lost 3 bases and 4 bases respectively, with 13 bases between them. The CDR3 has 14 amino acids. The CDR3 loop is CSARTSQRYNEQFF. The CDR3 DNA follows: TGCAGTGCTAGGACATCACAGCGGTACAATGAGCAGTTCTTC.

The chain combines TRBV9 with TRBJ1-2; 7 nucleotides match TRBD1. CDR1 SGDLS and CDR2 YYNGEE come from the germline V gene. This CDR3 has 15 residues. With 1 base clipped from V and 8 bases from J, the junction kept 11 bases outside the gene matches. The CDR3 DNA sequence: TGTGCCAGCAGCGTACAGGGGGAGACCCTGGGCGGCTACACCTTC. Translating gives CASSVQGETLGGYTF.

In its sample, this clonotype was seen many times. The gene calls are TRBV7-2 and TRBJ2-7, with D unresolved. With 2 bases removed from V and 0 bases from J, the gap between germline ends came to 8 bases. In germline, CDR1 is SGHTA, CDR2 FQGNSA. This CDR3 spans 14 amino acids. The CDR3 sequence is CASSLLRSSYEQYF. DNA for the CDR3: TGTGCCAGCAGCTTATTGCGGAGCTCCTACGAGCAGTACTTC.

The chain's CDR3 is CASSLSWATYNEQFF. The CDR3 DNA follows: TGTGCCAGCAGCTTATCATGGGCTACCTACAATGAGCAGTTCTTC. V and J are TRBV5-5 and TRBJ2-1; D ambiguous. Germline CDR1 and CDR2: SGHKS and YYEKEE (reference sequence). This CDR3 spans 15 amino acids. V lost 2 bases, J lost 2 bases, and 11 bases lay in between.

V usage is TRBV7-6 and J usage is TRBJ1-3, with 7 nucleotides matching TRBD1. Germline lookup yields CDR1 SGHVS and CDR2 FNYEAQ. The CDR3 has 16 amino acids. Trimming took 4 bases from V and 4 from J; bases not matched to a gene: 10. The CDR3 DNA reads TGTGCCAGCAGCTCTAACAGGGGACAGACCGGAAACACCATATATTTT. Translation gives CASSSNRGQTGNTIYF.

This clonotype was seen many times. The V call is TRBV7-2, the J call TRBJ2-3, with D possibly being TRBD1 (6 bases). CDR1 and CDR2 (germline): SGHTA, FQGNSA. V shed 1 base and J shed 3 bases, with 11 bases lying between them. CDR3 length: 15 amino acids. CDR3 residues: CASSLDGGRTDTQYF. The CDR3 DNA reads as TGTGCCAGCAGCTTAGATGGGGGCAGAACAGATACGCAGTATTTT. The full variable domain, its missing parts supplied by reference TRBV7-2 and TRBJ2-3, is GAGVSQSPSNKVTEKGKDVELRCDPISGHTALYWYRQSLGQGLEFLIYFQGNSAPDKSGLPSDRFSAERTGGSVSTLTIQRTQQEDSAVYLCASSLDGGRTDTQYFGPGTRLTVL.

This rearrangement joins TRBV19 to TRBJ2-1; 10 bases align to TRBD2. CDR3 length: 14 amino acids. Per the germline V gene, CDR1 is LNHDA and CDR2 is SQIVND (reference sequence). After removal of 10 bases from V and 1 base from J, the junction contained 4 bases not matched to a gene. This chain's CDR3 is CATGLAVSYNEQFF. CDR3 in DNA: TGTGCCACAGGACTAGCGGTTTCCTACAATGAGCAGTTCTTC.

This chain uses TRBV7-6 with TRBJ2-1, with 14 positions matching TRBD2. After removal of 3 bases from V and 9 bases from J, the junction contained 7 bases not matched to a gene. The CDR3 runs to 16 residues. Germline V CDR1 and CDR2: SGHVS, FNYEAQ. CDR3 loop: CASSLPGTSGRVEQFF. Written as DNA, the CDR3 is TGTGCCAGCAGCTTGCCCGGGACTAGCGGGAGAGTTGAGCAGTTCTTC.